Below are 21 T cell receptor beta chains sequenced from a single sample in a study of cytomegalovirus exposure and HLA in healthy donors. Produced via immunoSEQ multiplex PCR; TCRdb's table is partial and in-frame only. The sample records some 72,000 clones, almost 97% being singletons. The sample was PBMCs. Receptor source: a man aged 18 to 30 in good health and CMV-seropositive.

The genes are TRBV11-2 and TRBJ2-1; TRBD2 might be the D (6 bases). The V end lost 4 bases, the J end lost 14 bases, and 21 bases lay between the germline ends. This CDR3 contains 14 residues. The V gene's germline CDR1 is SGHAT and CDR2 FQNNGV. Here the CDR3 reads CASSSPITSPIEFF. The CDR3 DNA follows: TGTGCCAGCAGCTCCCCAATCACTAGCCCTATTGAGTTCTTC.

V is TRBV4-1 and J is TRBJ1-2; 7 bases map to TRBD1. CDR1 is MGHRA and CDR2 is YSYEKL in the germline V gene. The CDR3 has 16 amino acids. The V and J ends lost 5 bases and 1 base, in that order; junction bases with no gene match: 10. This CDR3 reads CASSYQVSGGNYGYTF. The CDR3 nucleotides read TGCGCCAGCAGCTACCAAGTATCAGGGGGTAACTATGGCTACACCTTC.

This chain links TRBV7-9 with TRBJ2-6; D perhaps matches TRBD2 (7 bases). This CDR3 region has 17 residues. V was pared by 1 base and J by 6 bases, with 16 bases between. Per germline, CDR1 SEHNR and CDR2 FQNEAQ (reference sequence). In DNA, the CDR3 is TGTGCCAGCAGCTTAGGGACAGCGGGGTGGGAGGCCAACGTCCTGACTTTC. This translates into CASSLGTAGWEANVLTF.

The rearrangement joins TRBV5-1 to TRBJ2-2; TRBD2 matches 9 bases. This CDR3 comprises 18 residues. Germline-derived CDR1 and CDR2 are SGHRS and YFSETQ. The J segment lost 5 bases and the V segment lost 4 bases, leaving 15 bases of the junction unmatched. This chain's CDR3 is CASSPGLFSGRVTGELFF. The CDR3, as DNA: TGCGCCAGCAGCCCCGGACTGTTTAGCGGGAGAGTAACCGGGGAGCTGTTTTTT.

This chain uses TRBV30 with TRBJ2-5; TRBD1 agrees at 9 bases. Germline CDR1 is GTSNPN and CDR2 is SVGIG (reference sequence). V was clipped by 5 bases and J by 5 bases; unmatched bases: 12. The CDR3 runs to 15 residues. CDR3 nucleotides: TGTGCCTGGGCTGGGGACAGGGTATTTTCGGAGACCCAGTACTTC. As protein: CAWAGDRVFSETQYF.

This clone was seen once. The chain is built from TRBV10-1 and TRBJ2-1; D perhaps matches TRBD2 (5 bases). From germline, CDR1 is WNHNN and CDR2 SYGVQD (reference sequence). This CDR3 has 14 residues. Trimming left V 0 bases short and J 7 bases short, with 10 bases between. CDR3 sequence: CASSESGAENEQFF. The CDR3, as DNA: TGCGCCAGCAGTGAGTCAGGAGCGGAGAATGAGCAGTTCTTC.

The chain links TRBV4-1 to TRBJ2-7, with a possible D match to TRBD1 (6 bases). Trimming cost V 1 base and J 3 bases, with 10 bases left between them. The CDR3 length is 14 residues. Germline values: CDR1 MGHRA, CDR2 YSYEKL. CDR3 in DNA: TGCGCCAGCAGCCAAGGACAGGAGATCTACGAGCAGTACTTC. Protein sequence: CASSQGQEIYEQYF.

The CDR3 protein is CASSLKGGSPGELFF. CDR3 DNA sequence: TGTGCCAGCAGTTTAAAGGGCGGGAGTCCCGGGGAGCTGTTTTTT. The chain has TRBV27 and TRBJ2-2, with TRBD2 matching 7 bases. Germline V gene lookup returns CDR1 MNHEY and CDR2 SMNVEV (reference sequence). This CDR3 has 15 amino acids. Trimming at V came to 2 bases and at J to 6 bases, leaving 6 bases not matched to a gene.

The chain uses TRBV2 and TRBJ2-2, with 12 bases aligning to TRBD2. CDR1 is SNHLY and CDR2 is FYNNEI in the germline V gene. The CDR3 runs to 16 residues. Trimming at V came to 6 bases and at J to 4 bases, leaving 6 bases not matched to a gene. This CDR3 is CASRRGLAGFTGELFF. CDR3 DNA: TGTGCCAGCAGACGGGGACTAGCGGGTTTCACCGGGGAGCTGTTTTTT.

The chain employs TRBV27 and TRBJ1-2; D gene unclear. V was pared by 6 bases and J by 2 bases, with 13 bases between. CDR3 length: 14 residues. Germline V CDR1 and CDR2: MNHEY, SMNVEV (reference sequence). DNA of the CDR3: TGTGCCAGCAGCATCAGGAGGCTCAACTATGGCTACACCTTC. Translation gives CASSIRRLNYGYTF.

J is TRBJ2-7 and V is TRBV5-4, with 14 bases identical to TRBD2. With V trimmed by 4 bases and J by 6 bases, 3 bases remained unmatched. The germline CDR1 and CDR2 sequences are SGHNT and YYREEE (reference sequence). The CDR3 has 14 residues. The CDR3 region has the DNA TGTGCCAGCAGCCCTGGACTAGCGGGAGGCGAGCAGTACTTC. Translation gives CASSPGLAGGEQYF.

The rearrangement links TRBV13 to TRBJ2-7; possible D gene TRBD1, 6 bases. This CDR3 spans 15 amino acids. The V and J ends lost 5 bases and 3 bases respectively, with 17 bases between them. From germline, CDR1 is PRHDT and CDR2 FYEKMQ (reference sequence). The CDR3 DNA reads as TGTGCCAGCAGCCGCCGGGACACGGGCTACTACGAGCAGTACTTC. Translating gives CASSRRDTGYYEQYF.

The genes are TRBV6-5 and TRBJ2-5; 10 nucleotides match TRBD1. Losses at the gene ends were 5 bases for V and 2 bases for J; bases not matched to a gene: 5. Germline V gene data show CDR1 as MNHEY and CDR2 as SVGAGI. This CDR3 spans 15 amino acids. CDR3 region: CASSRDRGIQETQYF. In DNA form, the CDR3 reads TGTGCCAGCAGTCGGGACAGGGGAATTCAAGAGACCCAGTACTTC.

This chain links TRBV6-5 with TRBJ2-3; the match to TRBD1 covers 9 bases. V shed 5 bases and J 3 bases; nucleotides not matched to a gene: 3. The germline gives CDR1 MNHEY, CDR2 SVGAGI. The CDR3 loop spans 14 amino acids. CDR3 amino acids: CASSLGQGTDTQYF. CDR3 DNA: TGTGCCAGCAGTCTGGGACAGGGAACAGATACGCAGTATTTT.

The chain recombines TRBV19 with TRBJ2-3; perhaps TRBD2 as D (5 bases). V was cut by 0 bases and J by 7 bases, with 14 bases left in between. This CDR3 comprises 15 residues. Germline-derived CDR1 and CDR2 are LNHDA and SQIVND (reference sequence). In DNA, the CDR3 is TGTGCCAGTAGTATAGATCAGCGGAGCGGAAATACGCAGTATTTT. Translation: CASSIDQRSGNTQYF.

The chain uses TRBV9 and TRBJ2-1; 7 bases align to TRBD2. Germline CDR1 reads SGDLS; CDR2 reads YYNGEE. Trimming at V came to 3 bases and at J to 7 bases, leaving 10 bases not matched to a gene. CDR3 length equals 15 residues. The chain's CDR3 is CASSAWGGGLNEQFF. CDR3 coding DNA: TGTGCCAGCAGCGCCTGGGGCGGGGGTCTAAATGAGCAGTTCTTC.

The rearrangement links TRBV5-1 to TRBJ2-7, with 8 bases fitting TRBD2. The ends lost 4 bases at V and 1 base at J; junction bases unmatched: 7. Germline V gene sequence: CDR1 SGHRS, CDR2 YFSETQ. The CDR3 consists of 15 residues. Written as DNA, the CDR3 is TGCGCCAGCAGCCTAACGGGAGGGTCATCCTACGAGCAGTACTTC. This encodes CASSLTGGSSYEQYF. The full variable domain, its missing parts supplied by reference TRBV5-1 and TRBJ2-7, is KAGVTQTPRYLIKTRGQQVTLSCSPISGHRSVSWYQQTPGQGLQFLFEYFSETQRNKGNFPGRFSGRQFSNSRSEMNVSTLELGDSALYLCASSLTGGSSYEQYFGPGTRLTVT.

This sequence joins TRBV6-1 and TRBJ2-7, with D possibly being TRBD1 (5 bases). V was shortened by 2 bases and J by 6 bases, with 11 bases between the two germline ends. Germline V CDR1 and CDR2: MNHNS, SASEGT. There are 13 residues in the CDR3. The DNA of the CDR3 is TGTGCCAGCAGTGAACAGGGCGCGACCGAGCAGTACTTC. It encodes CASSEQGATEQYF.

This chain joins TRBV10-3 and TRBJ2-1; 10 bases fit TRBD1. The CDR3 has 15 residues. The germline CDR1 and CDR2 sequences are ENHRY and SYGVKD. With 4 bases clipped from V and 9 bases from J, the junction kept 9 bases outside the gene matches. CDR3 in amino acids: CAISVEGTGVGEQFF. CDR3 DNA sequence: TGTGCCATCAGTGTCGAGGGGACAGGGGTCGGTGAGCAGTTCTTC.

The gene calls are TRBV7-3 and TRBJ2-1, with TRBD2 matching 8 bases. The CDR3 has 13 residues. Per the germline V gene, CDR1 is SGHTA and CDR2 is FQGTGA. J gave up 10 bases and V 5 bases, and 7 bases lay outside the gene matches. DNA of the CDR3: TGTGCCAGCAGCCCCGGGGGGGCCGAGGAGCAGTTCTTC. It translates to CASSPGGAEEQFF.

The V and J genes are TRBV19 and TRBJ1-1; unclear D gene. The CDR3 covers 13 residues. CDR1 is LNHDA and CDR2 is SQIVND in the germline V gene (reference sequence). V shed 9 bases and J shed 2 bases, with 13 bases lying between them. CDR3 nucleotides: TGTGCCAGCCTCGGGGTCGGTAACACTGAAGCTTTCTTT. Its translation is CASLGVGNTEAFF.